This T cell receptor beta chain was profiled in a study of identical twins. Notes on the study in general: Some out-of-frame alpha sequences were shared by twins, and these showed excess low generation probability. The abundant beta clonotypes from cord blood had fewer insertions, and memory repertoires had none of this. Partly confounded zero-insertion analyses could result from invariant MAIT and iNKT cells.

About this clonotype: No antigen is known for it.

The germline gives CDR1 MNHEY, CDR2 SVGEGT. The CDR3 totals 17 residues. J was trimmed by 4 bases and V by 6 bases; bases with no gene match: 15. The cDNA had a unique molecular identifier and a template-switch universal primer site. TCRdb redid the calling of the 5' RACE reads with MiXCR, one entry per CDR3 protein. The table has about 340,000 distinct CDR3 sequences, more than 9% seen once. The sample was also linked to a second study, of yellow fever vaccine responses in identical twins.

This sequence originates from a woman aged 18-30 years in good health. This chain links TRBV6-2 or TRBV6-3 with TRBJ2-3, with 8 bases lining up with TRBD2. Sequenced: CD8+ T cells sorted from blood. CDR3 sequence (DNA): TGTGCCAGCAGCCCTGACTATGGCGGGGGGCGGTCAGATACGCAGTATTTT. As protein: CASSPDYGGGRSDTQYF.